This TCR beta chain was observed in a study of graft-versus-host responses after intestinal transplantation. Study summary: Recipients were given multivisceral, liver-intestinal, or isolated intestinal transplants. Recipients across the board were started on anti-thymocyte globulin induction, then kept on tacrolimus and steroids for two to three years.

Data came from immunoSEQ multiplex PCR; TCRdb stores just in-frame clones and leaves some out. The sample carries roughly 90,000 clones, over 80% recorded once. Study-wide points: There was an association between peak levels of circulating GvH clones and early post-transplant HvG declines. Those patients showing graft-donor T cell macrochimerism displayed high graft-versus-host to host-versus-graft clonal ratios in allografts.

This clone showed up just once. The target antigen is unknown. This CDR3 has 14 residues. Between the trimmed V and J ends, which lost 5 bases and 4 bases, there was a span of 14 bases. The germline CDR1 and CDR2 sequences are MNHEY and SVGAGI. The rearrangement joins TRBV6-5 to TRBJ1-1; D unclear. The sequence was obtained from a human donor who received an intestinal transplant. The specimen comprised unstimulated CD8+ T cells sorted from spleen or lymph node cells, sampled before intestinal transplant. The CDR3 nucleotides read TGTGCCAGCAGTGTCCGCCGGGCATTCACTGAAGCTTTCTTT. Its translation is CASSVRRAFTEAFF.